Detailed here is one T cell receptor (beta chain). Its specificity is not known. The sorted conventional CD4 T cells were gated as CD4+CD127+. Germline lookup yields CDR1 MNHEY and CDR2 SMNVEV (reference sequence). This CDR3 is built from 15 residues. Losses at the gene ends were 2 bases for V and 7 bases for J; bases not matched to a gene: 8. This sample stems from a study of B cell selection in AIRE deficiency. Study findings and constraints: TCRbeta-only data showed roughly 35% of shared healthy Treg sequences in healthy Tconv.

Original methodology: Approximately 1x10^5 patient and around 1.3x10^5 healthy donor in-frame TCRbeta sequences came from conventional T cells. Data came from immunoSEQ multiplex PCR; TCRdb stores just in-frame clones and leaves some out. That table furnishes V, J and clone size, whereas the DNA furnished D and trimming. Found here are 23,000 or so clones, 95% of them singletons; the top ten hold over 0.2%. This sequence joins TRBV27 and TRBJ1-5, with TRBD1 matching 7 bases. The specimen sequenced was CD4+CD127+ conventional T cells sorted from PBMCs. The receptor comes from a human donor in good health. The CDR3 region has the DNA TGTGCCAGCAGTTTAAGAGGGCAGGGGGACCAGCCCCAGCATTTT. Its translation: CASSLRGQGDQPQHF.